This T cell receptor beta chain was captured by sequencing in a study of blood T cell repertoires in COVID-19. Study information: Samples taken during acute and convalescent COVID-19 were collected in the United States, Italy and Spain. Sources were T cells, B-cell-depleted T cells, or PBMCs; the material itself was cDNA or gDNA.

As handled by the study authors: Amplification of reference gene primers was used by the study to estimate nucleated cell counts. The table came from immunoSEQ multiplex PCR; TCRdb's copy has only in-frame clones and leaves some out. V and J calls and clone size are as listed in that table; D and trimming were resolved from the DNA. The sample consists of around 130,000 clones, roughly 85% of them appearing once. The sequenced material came from peripheral blood. The source of this sequence is a man between 50 and 59 years old with acute or convalescent COVID-19.

This CDR3 reads CASSYGTGVSPLHF. As DNA, the CDR3 is TGTGCCAGCAGTTACGGGACAGGGGTTTCACCCCTCCACTTT. The chain recombines TRBV27 with TRBJ1-6; 10 bases agree with TRBD1. The CDR3 has 14 amino acids. V shed 4 bases, J shed 9 bases, and the junction held 3 bases outside the gene matches. Germline values: CDR1 MNHEY, CDR2 SMNVEV (reference sequence).